This is a list of T cell receptor beta chains from one sample in a study of blood T cell repertoires in COVID-19. TCRdb's copy holds only in-frame clones and misses some; the assay was immunoSEQ multiplex PCR. The sample carries 300,000 to 450,000 clones, 75% to 90% recorded once. Sequencing was performed on peripheral blood. These TCRs come from a woman between 18 and 29 years old with acute or convalescent COVID-19. Both conserved end residues are part of each CDR3. A D gene is named only where the DNA matches it firmly. Size values are once, few and many counts, or a class for expanded clones, and some rows have none.

J gene | V gene | D gene | clone size | CDR3 DNA | CDR3 protein
TRBJ2-3 | TRBV12-3/TRBV12-4 | NA | NA | TGTGCCAGCAGTGGACAGATCACAGATACGCAGTATTTT | CASSGQITDTQYF
TRBJ1-1 | TRBV6-5 | TRBD1 | NA | TGTGCCAGCAGGGATCGGGACAGGGGTAACACTGAAGCTTTCTTT | CASRDRDRGNTEAFF
TRBJ2-7 | TRBV2 | TRBD1 | NA | TGTGCCAGCTCGCCCGGGACAGACTACTACGAGCAGTACTTC | CASSPGTDYYEQYF
TRBJ2-1 | TRBV19 | NA | NA | TGTGCCAGTAGTATCCTAGACAGACCCAATGAGCAGTTCTTC | CASSILDRPNEQFF
TRBJ1-1 | TRBV9 | NA | NA | TGTGCCAGCAGCTCTAGTTGGTCGGGGGGCCCCGCTGAAGCTTTCTTT | CASSSSWSGGPAEAFF
TRBJ2-2 | TRBV2 | NA | NA | TGTGCCAGCAGTTGGACATTCTCAGACACCGGGGAGCTGTTTTTT | CASSWTFSDTGELFF
TRBJ1-3 | TRBV19 | TRBD1 | NA | TGTGCCAGTAGTATTGAGGGGGCTGCCTATGGAAACACCATATATTTT | CASSIEGAAYGNTIYF
TRBJ1-1 | TRBV10-1 | TRBD1 | NA | TGCGCCAGCAGTCACAGGGGAGGAGAAGCTTTCTTT | CASSHRGGEAFF
TRBJ1-1 | TRBV12-3/TRBV12-4 | TRBD1 | once | TGTGCCAGCAGCCAAGACAGGGCGGGAGCTTTCTTT | CASSQDRAGAFF
TRBJ2-7 | TRBV27 | TRBD1 | NA | TGTGCCAGCAGTTTTAGGGGGCAGGGGACCTACGAGCAGTACTTC | CASSFRGQGTYEQYF
TRBJ2-2 | TRBV6-5 | NA | NA | TGTGCCAGCGGCAGGGGGGCGAGGACCGGGGAGCTGTTTTTT | CASGRGARTGELFF
TRBJ2-1 | TRBV4-1 | NA | NA | TGCGCCAGCAGCCAAGGAGGCACTAGCTTTAATGAGCAGTTCTTC | CASSQGGTSFNEQFF
TRBJ1-1 | TRBV6-5 | TRBD1 | NA | TGTGCCAGCAGTTACGGGACAGGGGGCAGGACTGAAGCTTTCTTT | CASSYGTGGRTEAFF
TRBJ2-1 | TRBV5-5 | TRBD2 | NA | TGTGCCAGCAGCCAAGCGGGAGGGCCGGGTTCGAATGAGCAGTTCTTC | CASSQAGGPGSNEQFF
TRBJ2-7 | TRBV6-5 | TRBD2 | NA | TGTGCCAGCGGGCGGGGGGCCTACGAGCAGTACTTC | CASGRGAYEQYF
TRBJ1-1 | TRBV6-1 | TRBD1 | NA | TGTGCCAGCAGTGAATGGACAGGGCCTACTTTCGGAGCTTTCTTT | CASSEWTGPTFGAFF
TRBJ2-3 | TRBV4-1 | TRBD2 | NA | TGCGCCAGCAGCCAAGTCTCGACTAGCGTTGTAGATACGCAGTATTTT | CASSQVSTSVVDTQYF
TRBJ1-2 | TRBV7-3 | NA | NA | TGTGCCAGCAGCTCAAACTATGGCTACACCTTC | CASSSNYGYTF
TRBJ1-5 | TRBV27 | NA | once | TGTGCCAGCAGTTTATGGGGGGGACCCACTCCCCAGCCCCAGCATTTT | CASSLWGGPTPQPQHF
TRBJ1-2 | TRBV4-1 | NA | NA | TGCGCCAGCAGCCAAGAAACAGTGGATCCCTATGGCTACACCTTC | CASSQETVDPYGYTF
TRBJ1-1 | TRBV3-1/TRBV3-2 | NA | many | TGTGCCAGCAGCCAAGCCCCGGACAGGAACACTGAAGCTTTCTTT | CASSQAPDRNTEAFF
TRBJ2-2 | TRBV6-5 | NA | NA | TGTGCCAGCAGTAGCGAAAATGGCGGGGAGCTGTTTTTT | CASSSENGGELFF
TRBJ2-7 | TRBV5-1 | NA | NA | TGCGCCAGCAGTACAGCGGGCAGGACGGTCTACGAGCAGTACTTC | CASSTAGRTVYEQYF
TRBJ1-2 | TRBV3-1/TRBV3-2 | NA | NA | TGTGCCAGCAGCCAAGATGGGGACACCCGTAACTATGGCTACACCTTC | CASSQDGDTRNYGYTF
TRBJ2-1 | TRBV7-3 | NA | NA | TGTGCCAGCAGCTTAATGGGGGCTTCCTACAATGAGCAGTTCTTC | CASSLMGASYNEQFF
TRBJ1-5 | TRBV19 | NA | once | TGTGCCAGTAGTTCCCGGACACTGTTACAGCCCCAGCATTTT | CASSSRTLLQPQHF